This T cell receptor beta chain was observed in a study of PD-L1 blockade in urothelial cancer (dated by TCRdb to about 2017). General notes on the study: Therapy was started in the mid-2010s for all patients, and atezolizumab 1,200 mg was administered intravenously every 3 weeks. About 85% of the roughly 30 patients were males with bladder-origin urothelial cancer, and about 65% of the 29 reported a prior smoking history. In the same patients, pretreatment tumors underwent whole exome sequencing and RNA sequencing in addition to TCR sequencing. Blood samples were analyzed at 3 weeks after treatment start (second dose) and at 6 weeks after treatment start. Pretreatment tumor samples, along with matched peripheral blood collected serially before and after atezolizumab treatment, underwent TCR sequencing. Durable clinical benefit was achieved by nine patients but not by the remaining 20. Blood samples yielded a median of roughly 150,000 T cells and more than 80,000 unique TCRs, with median clonality approximately 0.08. Durable clinical benefit meant progression-free survival longer than 6 months, and TCR features were also tested against progression-free and overall survival. Just over 28 patients had pretreatment blood TCR-seq, approximately 24 had at least one posttreatment blood collection, and approximately 24 had tumor TCR-seq. An ECOG performance status of 0 or 1 was recorded for the patients, and 0 to 3 prior chemotherapy regimens had been received by the patients. Somatic, immune and clinical correlates of response to PD-L1 blockade with atezolizumab in urothelial cancer were the focus of an exploratory multi-omic analysis. General findings and caveats noted by the study authors: Because the sample size was small (n ≈ 29) and many of the analyses were exploratory, the results are meant to be hypothesis-generating. Among patients with durable benefit, tumor-associated TCR clones showed greater expansion in peripheral blood 3 weeks after treatment started (n ≈ 20, p = 0.022). Improved progression-free and overall survival was associated with having pretreatment peripheral blood TCR clonality below the median.

In the case of this clone: There is no known antigen for this receptor. The record has no base qualities; no much larger clone is one base away.

The germline V gene encodes CDR1 SGHTA and CDR2 FQGNSA. The CDR3 starts with the cysteine, ends with the phenylalanine, and has 13 residues. The sequence is cut down to CDR3 DNA, 39 bases in frame from base 1. At the junction V is shortened by 5 bases and J by 3 bases, with 10 bases in between. A total of some 30 patients with locally advanced or metastatic urothelial carcinoma, treated at Memorial Sloan Kettering on a trial protocol, made up the cohort. Peripheral blood mononuclear cells were collected pretreatment and during treatment, with between 1 and 8 total time points obtained per patient. The Qiagen DNeasy Blood extraction kit was used to purify genomic DNA from total PBMCs and tumor samples. PBMCs were collected pretreatment and during treatment, and were isolated and stored as previously described. Each PCR received spiked-in synthetic TCR analog templates so that absolute template abundance could be estimated from read counts. The immunoSEQ assay was used to amplify TCRbeta CDR3 regions from genomic DNA with bias-controlled V and J gene primers. Rearranged TCRbeta segments were sequenced at approximately 20X coverage. The authors' analysis ran thus. Sequencing errors were corrected by clustering, and CDR3s were annotated against IMGT so that V, D and J genes could be assigned. Out-of-frame and stop-codon sequences were excluded, and only productive TCRbeta rearrangements were used in downstream analyses. Clonality was calculated as one minus the Shannon entropy normalized by the log of the number of unique productive sequences. Clones differing between time points or between blood and tumor were identified using Fisher's exact test with Benjamini-Hochberg correction, with an adjusted p below 0.01 applied as the threshold. TCRdb limited this immuneACCESS table to in-frame rearrangements with V and J called. A share of clones is missing; checked studies link under half to unresolved V genes, and the rest is unexplained. V, J and clone size were drawn from that table, and D and trimming were deduced from the DNA. The sample yields about 71,000 clones; about 89% were counted once. Of the sample, around 3.5% falls within the top ten clones.

This sample comprised PBMCs, obtained around atezolizumab (anti-PD-L1) treatment. The sequence was collected from a man aged 55-75 years with urothelial cancer. Here the chain combines TRBV7-2 and TRBJ1-1, with a tentative D gene TRBD1 over 5 matching bases. The CDR3 reads CASSLRQYTEAFF. The bases read TGTGCCAGCAGCCTTCGACAGTACACTGAAGCTTTCTTT.